This T cell receptor (beta chain) was profiled in a study of human T cells and chemical hapten exposure (dated by TCRdb to about 2021). Describing the broader study: The libraries were sequenced as a pool, and the TCR yield per sample differed mostly because of small variations in library volumes within the pool. In alopecia patients, the study followed how the peripheral blood TCR repertoire changed in vivo over primary and secondary sensitization to diphenylcyclopropenone (DPC), a hapten. From each blood RNA sample, both TCR alpha and TCR beta chains were sequenced.

Results and caveats for the whole study, not just this receptor: The number of TCRs above 1 in 1000 frequency did not change with DPC sensitization; there was no evidence of global repertoire structure alterations. After repeated subsampling, the strength of the expansion versus patch-test correlation and the threshold at which it became significant changed.

The method was RACE. The sequencing machine was a NextSeq 500. Library preparation attached unique molecular identifiers to individual cDNA molecules for quantitative, reproducible TCR counting. Per the source publication's procedure: Samples had a median of 95,638 TCRs, with a range from roughly 23,224 to 700,000. V, J and CDR3 annotation of the TCR reads was carried out using the Decombinator software suite. To make PS versus PT1 abundance plots, every sample was subsampled to the same number of TCRs (28,000). TCRs were defined as expanded if absent before sensitization and observed at least eight times at the 2-week time point. TCRdb took the public reads, trimmed them with fastp at Q25, ran MiXCR for clone calling and kept in-frame beta chains. Here each entry gathers all rows of one CDR3 protein and keeps the most common genes and DNA. What appears here as the V and J calls and clone size reflects TCRdb's work, not the paper's. The sample contains tens of thousands of distinct CDR3 sequences, 8.6% of them found a single time. Approximately 1.5% of the sample comes from the top ten.

The germline V gene supplies CDR1 MNHEY and CDR2 SVGAGI. The junction carries 9 bases between V and J, which are trimmed by 5 bases and 2 bases respectively. The CDR3, cysteine through phenylalanine, is 13 amino acids long. Only the CDR3 DNA is retained, 39 bases long and in frame from the first base. Read against the paper, the sample's time point label means: healthy volunteer bleed at 6 weeks. Total RNA was extracted from unfractionated whole blood collected in Tempus Blood RNA tubes. Roughly 5 healthy volunteers acted as controls for TCR sequencing and had blood drawn at day 0, 2 weeks and 6 weeks. This clonotype was found a few times. This clone's antigen is unknown. Per-base quality was not reported, and no clone a single base away is much larger than it.

The sequencing sample was made of whole blood. This sequence uses TRBV6-5 and TRBJ1-1; a confident D gene designation cannot be given. This receptor was obtained from a male donor in good health. Some clones in this sample may be carry-over from other donors' samples. The nucleotide sequence reads as follows: TGTGCCAGCAGTACGAGCCCTAACACTGAAGCTTTCTTT. The encoded protein is CASSTSPNTEAFF.